This entry concerns a single TCR beta chain. Its antigen is not yet known. The missing CDR3 end, 3 residues past where the read stops, is filled in from the germline J gene. Transplants used related donors with nonmyeloablative bone marrow transplantation; mixed chimerism was transient in the human trials. Thawed PBMCs were FACS-sorted into unstimulated Tregs (CD4+CD25+CD127-), CD4+ non-Tregs (CD4+CD25-), CD4 cells and CD8 cells. 4 combined kidney and bone marrow transplant recipients from the ITN036ST trial were included as patients, and samples were available only from these trial subjects. Healthy control blood was separated into PBMCs by Ficoll density gradient and cryopreserved, and patient PBMCs were collected both before and after transplant. This sample is drawn from a study of Tregs in tolerant kidney transplant recipients (dated by TCRdb to between 2019 and 2020). Describing the broader study: The study used TCRbeta sequencing to identify donor-specific regulatory T cells before combined kidney and bone marrow transplantation, then tracked those cells after transplant.

Genomic DNA was extracted from sorted cells with the QIAGEN DNeasy Blood and Tissue Kit for TCRbeta CDR3 sequencing. High-throughput TCRbeta CDR3 sequencing, which included PCR amplification with bias correction and internal controls, was done commercially through immunoSEQ. In the paper's pipeline: A unique productive TCRbeta sequence was defined by the CDR3 nucleotide sequence when primers matched, and otherwise by the CDR3 amino acid sequence together with the Vbeta and Jbeta genes. To correct sorting error, sequences shared between sorted populations at a frequency ratio of 2:1 or less were removed; the rest were assigned to the higher population. A sequence counted as donor-reactive if, in CFSE-low cells, the sequence had a frequency of at least 0.01% and was expanded at least 5-fold compared with unstimulated cells. Repertoire divergence was quantified by Jensen-Shannon divergence using the top 100 TCRbeta sequences ranked by frequency. For samples with multiple sequencing runs, sorting error was corrected in each run separately before the runs were combined. The table comes from immuneACCESS by way of TCRdb, which keeps in-frame sequences with V and J called. Part of the clones is missing from these tables; in studies checked, under half for an unresolved V gene and the rest for unknown reasons. Clonal size and the V and J genes are those of that table, whereas D and trimming came from the DNA. The table held for this sample gives around 32,000 clones. The ten most abundant clones make up under 2% of the sample.

V drops 2 bases and J drops 2 bases, leaving 13 bases in between. The germline V gene encodes CDR1 SGHNT and CDR2 YYREEE (reference sequence). Including cysteine and phenylalanine, the CDR3 has 15 amino acids. Only the CDR3 bases that were read are kept: 36 of them, in frame from base 1. The investigation overall reported the following: Because only a small number of patients were included, the study had limitations, and the results will need to be validated in larger populations as well as under other immunosuppression protocols. Expanding Tregs with activated donor B cells appeared to identify the most biologically relevant and donor-specific TCRbeta repertoire. Biological reproducibility was not directly assessed, although technical replication error appeared to be minimal. PCR primers changed over time for some patients, so nucleotide-level comparison across those patients' samples was not possible. In tolerant patients, the expansion of donor-specific Tregs was greater than global Treg expansion, suggesting that the expansion was antigen-driven rather than nonspecific.

This sample comprised CD4+ T cells from blood (PBMCs), obtained 24 months after the transplant. The chain couples TRBV5-4 to TRBJ2-5; D gene: possibly TRBD1, on 6 matching bases. The clonotype comes from a human patient who received a combined kidney and bone marrow transplant. Post transplant, some T cells may arise from the graft donor. The encoded CDR3 is CASSLGRGRQETQYF. The DNA read from the CDR3 is TGTGCCAGCAGCTTAGGCAGGGGAAGACAAGAGACC.